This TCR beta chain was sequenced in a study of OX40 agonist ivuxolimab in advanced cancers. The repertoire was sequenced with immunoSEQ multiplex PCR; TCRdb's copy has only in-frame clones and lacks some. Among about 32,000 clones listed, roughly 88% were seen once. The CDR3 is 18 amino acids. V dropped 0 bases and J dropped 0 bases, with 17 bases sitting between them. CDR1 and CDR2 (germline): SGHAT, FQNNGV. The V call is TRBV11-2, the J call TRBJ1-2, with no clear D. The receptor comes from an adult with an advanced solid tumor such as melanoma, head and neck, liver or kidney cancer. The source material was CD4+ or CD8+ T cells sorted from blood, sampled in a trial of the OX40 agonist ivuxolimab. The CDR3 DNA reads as TGTGCCAGCAGCTTAGATTCGACTAAAGCGAGAACTAACTATGGCTACACCTTC. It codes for CASSLDSTKARTNYGYTF.